This is a list of T cell receptor beta chains from one sample in a study of identical twins. MiXCR, run by TCRdb on the 5' RACE reads, gives a single entry per CDR3 protein. The sample carries around 490,000 distinct CDR3 sequences, around 15% recorded once. These data were likewise used in another study, on yellow fever vaccine responses in identical twins.

Sequences were obtained from CD4+ T cells sorted from blood. Receptors were obtained from a woman between 18 and 29 years old in good health. CDR3s include the opening cysteine and the closing phenylalanine or tryptophan.

v_call: TRBV12-3/TRBV12-4; cdr3_length: 15; cdr3_aa: CASSLEQGWGTEAFF
v_call: TRBV5-4; cdr3_length: 11; cdr3_aa: CASSVQETQYF
v_call: TRBV18; cdr3_length: 16; cdr3_aa: CASSPNSGQIKNIQYF
v_call: TRBV19; cdr3_length: 14; cdr3_aa: CASSPATSYNEQFF
v_call: TRBV24-1; cdr3_length: 17; cdr3_aa: CATSDRIAGISYNEQFF
v_call: TRBV20-1; cdr3_length: 15; cdr3_aa: CSARGQPATNEKLFF
v_call: TRBV28; cdr3_length: 11; cdr3_aa: CASRTDYEQYF
v_call: TRBV20-1; cdr3_length: 15; cdr3_aa: CSAHVAGGSYNEQFF
v_call: TRBV6-1; cdr3_length: 15; cdr3_aa: CATTRGTVNTGELFF
v_call: TRBV7-8; cdr3_length: 16; cdr3_aa: CASSSVAGAHLGEQFF
v_call: TRBV18; cdr3_length: 14; cdr3_aa: CASSPSAMVDTQYF
v_call: TRBV7-8; cdr3_length: 15; cdr3_aa: CASSPGPAGDTEAFF
v_call: TRBV10-3; cdr3_length: 15; cdr3_aa: CASLKTGLNTGELFF
v_call: TRBV25-1; cdr3_length: 14; cdr3_aa: CASSQSAGTYEQYF
v_call: TRBV29-1; cdr3_length: 13; cdr3_aa: CSVLQGKGEKLFF
v_call: TRBV3-1; cdr3_length: 14; cdr3_aa: CASSQDTAGHGYTF
v_call: TRBV12-3/TRBV12-4; cdr3_length: 15; cdr3_aa: CASSLMGLAGEEQYF